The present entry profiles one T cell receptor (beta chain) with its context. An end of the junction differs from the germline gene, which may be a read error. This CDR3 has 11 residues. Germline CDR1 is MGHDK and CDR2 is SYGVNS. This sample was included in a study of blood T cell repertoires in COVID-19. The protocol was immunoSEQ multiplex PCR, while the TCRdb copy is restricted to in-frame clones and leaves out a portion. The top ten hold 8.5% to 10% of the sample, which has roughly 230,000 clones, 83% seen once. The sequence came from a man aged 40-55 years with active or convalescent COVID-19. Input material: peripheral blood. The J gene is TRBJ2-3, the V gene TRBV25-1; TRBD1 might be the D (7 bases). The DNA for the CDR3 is TGTGCCAGCAGTCAGGGGGGTAAACATCATTTT. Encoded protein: CASSQGGKHHF. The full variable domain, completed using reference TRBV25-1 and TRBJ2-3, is EADIYQTPRYLVIGTGKKITLECSQTMGHDKMYWYQQDPGMELHLIHYSYGVNSTEKGDLSSESTVSRIRTEHFPLTLESARPSHTSQYLCASSQGGKHHFGPGTRLTVL.